This is a list of T cell receptor beta chains from one sample in a study of shared clonotypes between healthy human individuals. Assay: immunoSEQ multiplex PCR; the TCRdb copy retains only in-frame clones and omits some. This table holds approximately 700,000 clones, around 78% found once. Sequenced: memory CD4+ T cells sorted from blood. These receptors came from a woman in her 30s in good health. Both conserved end residues are part of each CDR3.

j_call	v_call	cdr3_aa
TRBJ2-5	TRBV5-1	CASSSFGQSQETQYF
TRBJ2-5	TRBV19	CASSIRPDRGTSETQYF
TRBJ1-4	TRBV10-3	CAISEFGTVEKLFF
TRBJ2-7	TRBV7-2	CASSLVGYEQYF
TRBJ2-5	TRBV18	CASSSGETQYF
TRBJ2-5	TRBV27	CATARGGRETQYF
TRBJ1-5	TRBV28	CASGEGQGNQPQHF
TRBJ2-1	TRBV2	CASSEGGGRFNEQFF
TRBJ1-1	TRBV14	CASSQVLNTEAFF
TRBJ2-2	TRBV2	CASRGTSTTGELFF
TRBJ2-3	TRBV29-1	CSAGGGSGDTQYF
TRBJ2-1	TRBV28	CASTPAGGPDNEQFF
TRBJ2-1	TRBV6-5	CASSYSDGGANEQFF
TRBJ1-1	TRBV19	CASSIGSQYKAFF
TRBJ1-1	TRBV5-5	CASSFVVLDTEAFF
TRBJ2-7	TRBV7-2	CASSFSGGPYEQYF
TRBJ1-5	TRBV19	CASTNTGGSNQPQHF
TRBJ2-2	TRBV11-1	CASSLSDTGLAGLAGELFF
TRBJ2-1	TRBV15	CATSRDPTPGRSDNEQFF
TRBJ2-7	TRBV2	CASRGTGGYEQYF
TRBJ2-1	TRBV18	CASSPPGGGTYNEQFF
TRBJ1-2	TRBV9	CASSVLEGATEGYTF
TRBJ1-1	TRBV6-5	CASSYRRTGTNTEAFF
TRBJ2-7	TRBV6-5	CASSYGTGPYEQYF
TRBJ1-1	TRBV6-1	CASRAGGNTEAFF
TRBJ2-7	TRBV7-9	CASSDTGLVMNEQYF
TRBJ1-4	TRBV30	CAWSVGAGGNEKLFF
TRBJ1-2	TRBV15	CATSRAFGGNYGYTF
TRBJ2-7	TRBV30	CAWRASSSYEQYF
TRBJ2-6	TRBV6-1	CASRAGGSGANVLTF
TRBJ1-2	TRBV5-8	CASSHYRVLGGYTF
TRBJ2-3	TRBV25-1	CASSERRVHDTQYF
TRBJ2-7	TRBV5-6	CASSDGRLGGPYEQYF
TRBJ1-1	TRBV5-1	CASSLDRPGTEAFF
TRBJ1-4	TRBV18	CASSPKSLSGGDEKLFF